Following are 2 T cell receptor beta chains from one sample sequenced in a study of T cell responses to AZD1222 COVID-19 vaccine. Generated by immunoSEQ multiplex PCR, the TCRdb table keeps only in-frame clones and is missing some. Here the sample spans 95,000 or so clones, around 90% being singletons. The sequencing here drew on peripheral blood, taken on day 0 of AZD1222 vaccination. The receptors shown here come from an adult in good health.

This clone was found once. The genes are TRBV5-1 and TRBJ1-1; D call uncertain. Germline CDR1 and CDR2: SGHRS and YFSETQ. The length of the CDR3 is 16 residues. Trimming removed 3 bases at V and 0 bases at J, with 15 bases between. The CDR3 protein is CASSSEGGLMNTEAFF. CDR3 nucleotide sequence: TGCGCCAGCAGCTCGGAGGGTGGGCTAATGAACACTGAAGCTTTCTTT.

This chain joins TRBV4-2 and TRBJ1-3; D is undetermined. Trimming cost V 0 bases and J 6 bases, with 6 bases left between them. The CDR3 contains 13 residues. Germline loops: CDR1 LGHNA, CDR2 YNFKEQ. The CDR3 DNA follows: TGTGCCAGCAGCCAAGATCCTAAAAACACCATATATTTT. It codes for CASSQDPKNTIYF.